This TCR beta chain was found in a study of T cell clonality in common variable immunodeficiency. Study-wide results and limits: CVID patient heterogeneity limited repertoire-clinical complication correlations. Common variable immunodeficiency TCR beta sequences reportedly had fewer deletions and N-nucleotide insertions. Compared with controls, CVID subjects had fewer shared TCRbeta clones.

CDR3 length: 12 amino acids. V was trimmed by 6 bases and J by 7 bases, leaving 12 bases between them. From germline, CDR1 is KGHSH and CDR2 LQKENI. TCRdb's copy holds only in-frame clones and misses some; the assay was immunoSEQ multiplex PCR. Found here are 30,000 or so clones, no singletons; the ten largest cover under 4%. As to this clone: Its antigen is not identified. Read coverage stops 3 residues before the CDR3 terminus; the germline J gene supplies the remainder.

The origin of this receptor is a human donor with common variable immunodeficiency. Sequences were obtained from peripheral blood mononuclear cells. The rearrangement links TRBV18 to TRBJ1-1; TRBD1 is a possible D gene (6 bases). CDR3 sequence reads: CASSHGQNEAFF. Incomplete CDR3 DNA: TGTGCCAGCTCTCACGGACAGAATGAA. Looking up the rest from reference TRBV18 and TRBJ1-1 gives the full variable domain: NAGVMQNPRHLVRRRGQEARLRCSPMKGHSHVYWYRQLPEEGLKFMVYLQKENIIDESGMPKERFSAEFPKEGPSILRIQQVVRGDSAAYFCASSHGQNEAFFGQGTRLTVV.